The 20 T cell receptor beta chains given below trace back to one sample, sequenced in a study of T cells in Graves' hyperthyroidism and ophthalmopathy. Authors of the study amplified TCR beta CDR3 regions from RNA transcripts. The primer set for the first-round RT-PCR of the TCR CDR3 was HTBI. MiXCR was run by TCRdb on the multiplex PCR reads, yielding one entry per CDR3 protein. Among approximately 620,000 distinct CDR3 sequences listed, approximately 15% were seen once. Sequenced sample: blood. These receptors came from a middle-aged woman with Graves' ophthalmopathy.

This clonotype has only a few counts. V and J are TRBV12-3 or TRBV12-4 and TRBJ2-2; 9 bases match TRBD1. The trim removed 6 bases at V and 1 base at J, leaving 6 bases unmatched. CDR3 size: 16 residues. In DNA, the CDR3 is TGTGCCAGCAGCCATGCGGGACAGGGGAACACCGGGGAGCTGTTTTTT. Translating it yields CASSHAGQGNTGELFF.

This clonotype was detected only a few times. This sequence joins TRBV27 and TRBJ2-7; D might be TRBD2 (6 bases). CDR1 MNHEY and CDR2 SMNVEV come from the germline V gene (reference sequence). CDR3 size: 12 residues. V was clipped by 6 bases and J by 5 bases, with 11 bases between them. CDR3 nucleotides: TGTGCCAGCAGCTCATGGGGGGACGAGCAGTACTTC. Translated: CASSSWGDEQYF.

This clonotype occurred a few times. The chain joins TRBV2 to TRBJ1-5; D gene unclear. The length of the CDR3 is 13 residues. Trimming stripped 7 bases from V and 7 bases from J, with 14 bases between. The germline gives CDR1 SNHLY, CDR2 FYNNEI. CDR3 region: CASTRAARQPQHF. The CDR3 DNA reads TGTGCCAGCACCCGGGCGGCGAGGCAGCCCCAGCATTTT.

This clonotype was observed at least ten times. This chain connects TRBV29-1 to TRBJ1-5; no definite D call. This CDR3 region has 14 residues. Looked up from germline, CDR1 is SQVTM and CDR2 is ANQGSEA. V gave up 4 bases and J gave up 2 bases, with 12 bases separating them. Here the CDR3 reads CSVGGKEGNQPQHF. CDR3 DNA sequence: TGCAGCGTTGGGGGAAAGGAGGGCAATCAGCCCCAGCATTTT.

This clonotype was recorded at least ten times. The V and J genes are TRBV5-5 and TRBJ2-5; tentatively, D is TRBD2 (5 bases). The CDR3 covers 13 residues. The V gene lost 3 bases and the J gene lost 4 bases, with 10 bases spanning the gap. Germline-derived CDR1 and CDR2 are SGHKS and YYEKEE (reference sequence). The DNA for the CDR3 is TGTGCCAGCAGCTCGGGGATCGCAGAGACCCAGTACTTC. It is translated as CASSSGIAETQYF.

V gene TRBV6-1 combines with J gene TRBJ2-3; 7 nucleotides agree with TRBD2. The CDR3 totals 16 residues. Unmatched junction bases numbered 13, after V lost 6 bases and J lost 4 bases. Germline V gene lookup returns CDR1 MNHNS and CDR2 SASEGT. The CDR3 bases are TGTGCCAGCAGATCCCATGGGAGGGTTTGGGCAGATACGCAGTATTTT. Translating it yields CASRSHGRVWADTQYF.

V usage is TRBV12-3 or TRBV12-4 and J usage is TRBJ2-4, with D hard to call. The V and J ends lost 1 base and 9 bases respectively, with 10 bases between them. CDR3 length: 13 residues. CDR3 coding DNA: TGTGCCAGCAGTTTAGGAGATCGATTCATTCAGTACTTC. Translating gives CASSLGDRFIQYF.

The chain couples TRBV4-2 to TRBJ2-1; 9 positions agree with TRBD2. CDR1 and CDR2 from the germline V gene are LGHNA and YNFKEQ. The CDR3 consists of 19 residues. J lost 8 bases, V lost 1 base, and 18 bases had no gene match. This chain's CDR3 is CASSQVPAGAGGPADEQFF. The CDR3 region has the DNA TGTGCCAGCAGCCAAGTCCCCGCGGGGGCGGGAGGGCCAGCCGATGAGCAGTTCTTC.

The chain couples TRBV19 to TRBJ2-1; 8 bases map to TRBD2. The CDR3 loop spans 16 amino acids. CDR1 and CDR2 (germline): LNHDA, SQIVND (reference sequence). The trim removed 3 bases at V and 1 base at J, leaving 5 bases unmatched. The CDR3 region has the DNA TGTGCCAGTAGTATTTACGCGGGAGGTTCCTACAATGAGCAGTTCTTC. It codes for CASSIYAGGSYNEQFF.

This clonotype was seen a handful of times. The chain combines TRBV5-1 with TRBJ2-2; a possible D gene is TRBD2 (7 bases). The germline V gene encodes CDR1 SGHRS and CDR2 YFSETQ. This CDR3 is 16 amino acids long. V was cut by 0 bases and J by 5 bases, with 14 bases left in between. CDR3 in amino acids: CASSLVAGAKTGELFF. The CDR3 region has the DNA TGCGCCAGCAGCTTGGTTGCGGGGGCAAAGACCGGGGAGCTGTTTTTT.

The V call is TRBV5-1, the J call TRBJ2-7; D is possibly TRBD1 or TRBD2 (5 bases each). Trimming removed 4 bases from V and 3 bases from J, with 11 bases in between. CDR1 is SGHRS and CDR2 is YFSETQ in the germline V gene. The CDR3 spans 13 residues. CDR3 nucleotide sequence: TGCGCCAGCAGCATCGGGGACGACTACGAGCAGTACTTC. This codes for CASSIGDDYEQYF. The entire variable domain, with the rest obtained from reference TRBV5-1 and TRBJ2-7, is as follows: KAGVTQTPRYLIKTRGQQVTLSCSPISGHRSVSWYQQTPGQGLQFLFEYFSETQRNKGNFPGRFSGRQFSNSRSEMNVSTLELGDSALYLCASSIGDDYEQYFGPGTRLTVT.

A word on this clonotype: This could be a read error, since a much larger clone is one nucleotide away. The CDR3 region has the DNA TGTGCCAGCAGCTCACCTAGCGGGAGGGAAGTAGATGCGCAGTATTTT. Its protein is CASSSPSGREVDAQYF. This chain connects TRBV11-1 to TRBJ2-3; 12 positions agree with TRBD2. The CDR3 totals 16 residues. From germline, CDR1 is SGHAT and CDR2 FQDESV (reference sequence).

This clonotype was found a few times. The CDR3, as DNA: TGTGCCAGCAGCTCCCAGCAGCGGGGCGGAATGTTCTTC. It translates to CASSSQQRGGMFF. The chain carries TRBV7-3 and TRBJ2-1; 7 nucleotides line up with TRBD2. The CDR3 length is 13 residues. Trimming took 4 bases from V and 15 from J; bases not matched to a gene: 12. Germline loops: CDR1 SGHTA, CDR2 FQGTGA.

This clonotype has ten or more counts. The DNA of the CDR3 is TGTGCCAGCAGGGGGACTAGCGGGAGGACCCGTCGCACAGATACGCAGTATTTT. Amino acid sequence: CASRGTSGRTRRTDTQYF. V and J are TRBV7-2 and TRBJ2-3, with 15 bases fitting TRBD2. With V trimmed by 6 bases and J by 1 base, 8 bases remained unmatched. Germline V lookup: CDR1 SGHTA, CDR2 FQGNSA. This CDR3 has 18 amino acids.

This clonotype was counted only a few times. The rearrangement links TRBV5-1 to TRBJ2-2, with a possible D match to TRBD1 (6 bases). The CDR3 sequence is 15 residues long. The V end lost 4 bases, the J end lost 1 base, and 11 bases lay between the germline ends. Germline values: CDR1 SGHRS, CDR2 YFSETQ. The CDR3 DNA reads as TGCGCCAGCAGCGTAGGGACACTGAACACCGGGGAGCTGTTTTTT. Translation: CASSVGTLNTGELFF.

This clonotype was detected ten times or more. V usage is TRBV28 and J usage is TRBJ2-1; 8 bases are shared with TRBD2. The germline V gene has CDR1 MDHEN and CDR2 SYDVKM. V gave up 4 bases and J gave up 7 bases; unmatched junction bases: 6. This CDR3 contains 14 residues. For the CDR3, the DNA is TGTGCCAGCAGTTCGGGACTAGGGAGTAATGAGCAGTTCTTC. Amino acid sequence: CASSSGLGSNEQFF. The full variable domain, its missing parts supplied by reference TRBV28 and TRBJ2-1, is DVKVTQSSRYLVKRTGEKVFLECVQDMDHENMFWYRQDPGLGLRLIYFSYDVKMKEKGDIPEGYSVSREKKERFSLILESASTNQTSMYLCASSSGLGSNEQFFGPGTRLTVL.

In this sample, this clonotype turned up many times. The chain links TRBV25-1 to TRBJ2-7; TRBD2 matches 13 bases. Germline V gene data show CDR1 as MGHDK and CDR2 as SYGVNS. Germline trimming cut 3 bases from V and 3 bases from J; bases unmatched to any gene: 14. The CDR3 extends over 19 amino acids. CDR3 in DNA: TGTGCCAGCAGTGACGGGACAGGGGGACTAGCGGGGACATACTACGAGCAGTACTTC. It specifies CASSDGTGGLAGTYYEQYF.

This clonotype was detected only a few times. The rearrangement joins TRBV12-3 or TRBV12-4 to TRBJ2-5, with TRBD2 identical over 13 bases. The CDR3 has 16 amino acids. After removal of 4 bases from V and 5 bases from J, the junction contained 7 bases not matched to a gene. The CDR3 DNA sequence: TGTGCCAGCAGTTCGCAACTAGCGGGGGGGCTGGAGACCCAGTACTTC. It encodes CASSSQLAGGLETQYF.

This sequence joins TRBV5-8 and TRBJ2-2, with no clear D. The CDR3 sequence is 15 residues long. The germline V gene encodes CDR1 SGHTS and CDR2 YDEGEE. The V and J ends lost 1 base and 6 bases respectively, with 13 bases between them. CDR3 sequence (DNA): TGTGCCAGCAGCTTGTTAGACAATTACTCCGGGGAGCTGTTTTTT. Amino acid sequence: CASSLLDNYSGELFF.

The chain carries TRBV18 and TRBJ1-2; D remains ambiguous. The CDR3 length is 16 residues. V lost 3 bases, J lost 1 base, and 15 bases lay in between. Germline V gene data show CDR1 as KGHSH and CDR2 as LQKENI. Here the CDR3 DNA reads TGTGCCAGCTCACCGTTTGAAACACAGTATAACTATGGCTACACCTTC. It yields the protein CASSPFETQYNYGYTF.